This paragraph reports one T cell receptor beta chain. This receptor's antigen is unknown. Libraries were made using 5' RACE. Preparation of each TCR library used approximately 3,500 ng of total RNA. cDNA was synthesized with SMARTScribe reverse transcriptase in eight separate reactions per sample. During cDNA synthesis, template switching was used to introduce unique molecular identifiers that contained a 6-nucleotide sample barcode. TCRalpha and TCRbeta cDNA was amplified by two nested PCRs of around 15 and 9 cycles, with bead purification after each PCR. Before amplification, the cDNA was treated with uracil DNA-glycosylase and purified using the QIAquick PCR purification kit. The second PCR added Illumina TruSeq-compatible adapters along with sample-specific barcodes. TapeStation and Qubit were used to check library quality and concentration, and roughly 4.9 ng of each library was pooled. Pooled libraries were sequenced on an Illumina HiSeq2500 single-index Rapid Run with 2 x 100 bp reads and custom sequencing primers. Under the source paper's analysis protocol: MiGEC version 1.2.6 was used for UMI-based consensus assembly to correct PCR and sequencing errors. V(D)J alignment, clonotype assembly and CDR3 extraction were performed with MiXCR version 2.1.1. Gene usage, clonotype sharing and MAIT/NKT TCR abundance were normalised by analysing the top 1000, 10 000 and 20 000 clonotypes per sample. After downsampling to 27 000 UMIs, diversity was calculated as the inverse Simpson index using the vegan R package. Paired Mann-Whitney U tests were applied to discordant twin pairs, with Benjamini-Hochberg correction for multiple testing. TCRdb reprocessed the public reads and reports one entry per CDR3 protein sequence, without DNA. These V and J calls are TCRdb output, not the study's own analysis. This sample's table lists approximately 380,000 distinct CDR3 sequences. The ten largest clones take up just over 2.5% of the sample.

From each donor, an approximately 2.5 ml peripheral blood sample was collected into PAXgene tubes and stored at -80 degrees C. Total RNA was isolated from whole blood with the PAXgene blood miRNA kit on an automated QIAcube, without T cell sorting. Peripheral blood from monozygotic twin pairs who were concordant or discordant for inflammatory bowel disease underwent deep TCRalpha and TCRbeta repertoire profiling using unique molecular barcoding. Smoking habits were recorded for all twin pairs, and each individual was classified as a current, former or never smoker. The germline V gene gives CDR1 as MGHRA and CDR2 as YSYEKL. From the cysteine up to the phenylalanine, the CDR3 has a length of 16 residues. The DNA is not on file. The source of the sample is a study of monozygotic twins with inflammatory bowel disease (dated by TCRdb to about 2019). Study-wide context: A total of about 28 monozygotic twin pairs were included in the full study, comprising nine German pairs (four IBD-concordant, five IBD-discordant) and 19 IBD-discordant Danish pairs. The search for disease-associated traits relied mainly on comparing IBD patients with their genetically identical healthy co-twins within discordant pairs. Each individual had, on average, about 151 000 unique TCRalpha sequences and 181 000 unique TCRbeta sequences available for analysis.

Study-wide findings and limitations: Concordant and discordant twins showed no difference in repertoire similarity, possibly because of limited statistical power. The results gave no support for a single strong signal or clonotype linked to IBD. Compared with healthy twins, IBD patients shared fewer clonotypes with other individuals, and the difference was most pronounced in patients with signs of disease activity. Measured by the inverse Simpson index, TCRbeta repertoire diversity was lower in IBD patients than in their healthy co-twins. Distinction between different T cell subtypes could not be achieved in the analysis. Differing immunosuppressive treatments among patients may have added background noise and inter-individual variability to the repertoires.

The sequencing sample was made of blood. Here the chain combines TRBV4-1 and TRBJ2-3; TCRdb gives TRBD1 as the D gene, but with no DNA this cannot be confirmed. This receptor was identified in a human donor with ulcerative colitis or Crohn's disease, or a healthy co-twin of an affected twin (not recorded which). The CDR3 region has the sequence CASSQPRDKSTDTQYF.